This TCR beta chain was sequenced in a study of OX40 agonist ivuxolimab in advanced cancers. Concerning the study at large: Ivuxolimab was a fully human IgG2 agonistic monoclonal antibody targeting the costimulatory receptor OX40 (CD134). Intravenous ivuxolimab was administered to patients every 2 weeks at six dose levels: 0.01, 0.1, 0.3, 1.5, 3 and 10 mg/kg. Among the roughly 52 dose-escalation patients, approximately 20 had hepatocellular carcinoma, roughly 15 melanoma, 9 renal cell carcinoma and 9 head and neck cancer. A male proportion of around 81% and a mean age of about 60 years, ranging from 23 to 79, were recorded for the dose-escalation cohort. Patients were allowed to have had prior anti-PD-1, anti-PD-L1 or anti-CTLA-4 therapy, and approximately 40% of the dose-escalation patients had been treated with checkpoint inhibitors. Partial responses occurred in three dose-escalation patients, of whom one had hepatocellular carcinoma and two had cutaneous melanoma. The purpose of peripheral TCRbeta sequencing was to test whether ivuxolimab changed TCR sequence diversity and led to clonal T-cell expansion. The paper covers the monotherapy dose-escalation part of the phase I ivuxolimab trial, which included N ≈ 50 patients. The study at large found these results: After ivuxolimab, expanded clones were on average more numerous among CD8+ T cells than among CD4+ T cells. In partial responders in the 0.1-3.0 mg/kg groups, normalized peripheral clonal expansion was found to be among the lowest, especially among CD8+ T cells. At doses of 0.1 to 3.0 mg/kg, clonal expansion of both CD4+ and CD8+ T cells in blood was seen between baseline and week 6. Low levels of normalized T-cell clonal expansion were also seen in some patients who did not respond. The antigen specificity of the clonally expanded peripheral T cells was not determined.

For this clone: Its antigen is not yet known. No base-level quality is on record; no much larger clone is a single base apart.

V trim: 1 base; J trim: 10 bases; unmatched bases: 1. The CDR3 spans 11 residues, from the cysteine through the phenylalanine. CDR3 DNA only is kept here, 33 bases in frame from base 1. From a lookup of the germline V gene, CDR1 and CDR2 are SGHAT and FQNNGV. Patients with autoimmune disease history or receiving systemic immunosuppression were excluded from the trial. In every dose cohort, peripheral blood was drawn for TCR sequencing at baseline, cycle 4 day 1, and cycle 7 day 1. The samples were drawn from a first-in-human, open-label, multicenter phase I dose-escalation trial of ivuxolimab. The trial enrolled adults with locally advanced or metastatic head and neck squamous cell, hepatocellular, melanoma or renal cell carcinoma. Before TCR sequencing, CD4+ and CD8+ T cells were separately sorted from peripheral blood. Genomic DNA was extracted from sorted cells for sequencing of the TCRbeta CDR3 region. The immunoSEQ Assay was used for sequencing of TCRbeta CDR3 regions. What TCRdb holds here is the immuneACCESS table cut down to in-frame rearrangements. Part of the clones is not present; checked against another copy, under half of the missing clones reflect an unresolved V gene, and the others are unexplained. This sample holds 48,000 or so clones; roughly 83% were observed only once. Of the sample, around 1.1% falls within the top ten clones.

This TCR derives from an adult with an advanced solid tumor such as melanoma, head and neck, liver or kidney cancer. The sequence is built from TRBV11-2 and TRBJ2-7; 7 junctional bases match TRBD1. The input for sequencing was CD4+ or CD8+ T cells sorted from blood, taken in a trial of the OX40 agonist ivuxolimab. The DNA sequence is TGTGCCAGCAGCTTAGTAGGGGGCCAGTACTTC. Its product reads: CASSLVGGQYF.